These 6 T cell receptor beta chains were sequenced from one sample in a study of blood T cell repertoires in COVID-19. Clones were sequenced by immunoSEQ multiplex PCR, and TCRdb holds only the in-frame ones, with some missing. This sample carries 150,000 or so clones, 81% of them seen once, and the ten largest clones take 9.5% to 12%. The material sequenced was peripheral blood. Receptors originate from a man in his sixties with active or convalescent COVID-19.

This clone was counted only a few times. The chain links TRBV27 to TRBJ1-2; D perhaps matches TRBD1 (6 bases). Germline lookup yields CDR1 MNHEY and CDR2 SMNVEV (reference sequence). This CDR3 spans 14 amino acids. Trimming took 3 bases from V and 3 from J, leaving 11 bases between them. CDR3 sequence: CASSFSAGDYGYTF. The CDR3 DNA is TGTGCCAGCAGTTTTAGTGCAGGGGACTATGGCTACACCTTC.

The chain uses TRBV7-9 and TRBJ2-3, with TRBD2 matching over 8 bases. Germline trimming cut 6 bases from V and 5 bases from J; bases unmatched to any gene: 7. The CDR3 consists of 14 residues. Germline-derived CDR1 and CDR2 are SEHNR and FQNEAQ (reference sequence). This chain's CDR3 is CASRSGGPGDTQYF. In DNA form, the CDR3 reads TGTGCCAGCAGGTCGGGGGGGCCCGGAGATACGCAGTATTTT.

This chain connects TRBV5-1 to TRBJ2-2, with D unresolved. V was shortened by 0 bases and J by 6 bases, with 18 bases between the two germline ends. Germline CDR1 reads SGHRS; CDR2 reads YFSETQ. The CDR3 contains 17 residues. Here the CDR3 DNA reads TGCGCCAGCAGCTTGGTCCCCCCAGGCTTCACGGCCGGGGAGCTGTTTTTT. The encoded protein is CASSLVPPGFTAGELFF.

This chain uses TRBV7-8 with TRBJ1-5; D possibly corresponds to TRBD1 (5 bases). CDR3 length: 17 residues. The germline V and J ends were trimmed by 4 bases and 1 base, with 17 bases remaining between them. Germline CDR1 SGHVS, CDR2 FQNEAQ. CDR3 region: CASSSHWEGLSNQPQHF. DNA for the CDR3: TGTGCCAGCAGCTCACACTGGGAGGGGTTGAGCAATCAGCCCCAGCATTTT.

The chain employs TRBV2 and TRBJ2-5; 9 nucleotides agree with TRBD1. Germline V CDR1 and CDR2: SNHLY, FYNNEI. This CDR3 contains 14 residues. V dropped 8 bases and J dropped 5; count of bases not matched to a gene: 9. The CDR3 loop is CASSYGTGWETQYF. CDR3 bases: TGTGCCAGCTCATACGGGACAGGGTGGGAGACCCAGTACTTC.

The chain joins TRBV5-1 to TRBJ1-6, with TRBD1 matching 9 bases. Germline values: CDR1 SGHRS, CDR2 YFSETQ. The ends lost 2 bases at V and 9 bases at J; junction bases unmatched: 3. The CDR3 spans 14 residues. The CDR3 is CASSFGQGPSPLHF. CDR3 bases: TGCGCCAGCAGCTTCGGACAGGGGCCTTCACCCCTCCACTTT.